This T cell receptor beta chain was sequenced in a study of T cell repertoires in cytomegalovirus infection. Study context: It can be stated that public TCR beta signatures indicated CMV infection as well as a matching HLA type.

TCRdb independently ran MiXCR on the reads; one entry per CDR3 protein. The sample has about 830,000 distinct CDR3 sequences; about 33% are singletons. As for this clonotype: The antigen is not known.

The CDR3 contains 16 residues. CDR1 is MNHEY, CDR2 SMNVEV, per germline (reference sequence). V was pared by 3 bases and J by 2 bases, with 14 bases between. The sample consisted of cultured CD8+ T cells from PBMCs, taken from culture after CMV antigen stimulation. The TCR comes from a human donor in good health (CMV status not recorded). Some clones in this sample may be carry-over from other donors' samples. The V gene is TRBV27, the J gene TRBJ1-5; D uncertain. The CDR3 region has the DNA TGTGCCAGCAGTTTCGAAGCGCCGCGGGGCAATCAGCCCCAGCATTTT. Protein sequence: CASSFEAPRGNQPQHF.